One sample yielded the 18 T cell receptor beta chains listed below, sequenced in a study of T cells in Graves' hyperthyroidism and ophthalmopathy (dated by TCRdb to between 2017 and 2020). The method was multiplex PCR. The instrument given in TCRdb is Illumina HiSeq 2000. TCR beta CDR3 regions were amplified from RNA transcripts. The TCR CDR3 was subjected to a first round of RT-PCR using the HTBI primer set and the Qiagen OneStep RT-PCR kit. TCRdb ran its own pipeline on the public reads, namely fastp trimming at Q25 and MiXCR clone calling, and kept in-frame beta chains. A single entry per CDR3 protein holds the most common genes and DNA from its merged rows. The sample table shows 540,000 or so distinct CDR3 sequences, and 46% are seen once. The ten largest clonotypes hold over 15% of the sample. The sequenced sample was peripheral blood or thyroid tissue (not recorded which). The receptors here all came from an adult woman with Graves' disease, either hyperthyroidism or ophthalmopathy (not recorded which).

The table lists this clonotype with many counts. A read error may produce the germline difference seen at one junction end. The rearrangement links TRBV7-7 to TRBJ2-5; TRBD1 agrees at 12 bases. Germline V CDR1 and CDR2: SSHAT, FNYEAQ (reference sequence). The CDR3 runs 16 residues. The CDR3 is CASSYLRDRGLETQYF. The CDR3 bases are TGTGCTAGCAGCTACCTCCGGGACAGGGGGCTTGAGACCCAGTACTTC.

This clonotype turned up a few times. The chain carries TRBV28 and TRBJ2-7; tentatively, D is TRBD1 (5 bases). Germline-derived CDR1 and CDR2 are MDHEN and SYDVKM. CDR3 length: 12 residues. V was shortened by 7 bases and J by 2 bases, with 9 bases between the two germline ends. CDR3 amino acids: CASNDSAYEQYF. The CDR3 nucleotides are TGTGCCAGCAACGACAGTGCCTACGAGCAGTACTTC.

This clonotype was recorded at least ten times. The chain recombines TRBV20-1 with TRBJ2-7; the match to TRBD2 covers 10 bases. The CDR3 contains 15 residues. V lost 0 bases to trimming and J lost 2 bases; unmatched junction nucleotides: 4. Germline lookup yields CDR1 DFQATT and CDR2 SNEGSKA (reference sequence). The CDR3: CSARDLTSGTYEQYF. CDR3 coding DNA: TGCAGTGCTAGAGATCTCACTAGCGGGACCTACGAGCAGTACTTC.

Worth noting for this clonotype: One junction end does not reproduce the germline sequence, and a read error may be involved. The rearrangement joins TRBV20-1 to TRBJ1-6; 7 bases are shared with TRBD1. In germline, CDR1 is DFQATT, CDR2 SNEGSKA (reference sequence). The CDR3 length is 16 residues. CDR3 residues: CSARVVGTDRRSPLHF. The CDR3 DNA is TGCAGTGCTAGAGTGGTAGGGACAGATCGGCGCTCACCTCTCCACTTT.

This clonotype was recorded a few times. The chain carries TRBV30 and TRBJ1-2; D gene unclear. The CDR3 is 12 amino acids. From germline, CDR1 is GTSNPN and CDR2 SVGIG (reference sequence). V lost 2 bases, J lost 1 base, and 5 bases lay in between. DNA for the CDR3: TGTGCCTGGAGTTCCGGTAACTATGGCTACACCTTC. Its translation is CAWSSGNYGYTF.

Ten or more counts support this clonotype. The chain joins TRBV6-5 to TRBJ2-2; D not resolved. V gave up 7 bases and J gave up 7 bases, with 10 bases separating them. The CDR3 totals 12 residues. Germline V CDR1 and CDR2: MNHEY, SVGAGI. The CDR3 nucleotides read TGTGCCAGCATTTCTCACCTCGGGGAGCTGTTTTTT. As protein: CASISHLGELFF.

The CDR3 sequence is CSARSEQYF. The CDR3, as DNA: TGCAGTGCTAGGAGCGAGCAGTACTTC. The chain couples TRBV20-1 to TRBJ2-7; D is undetermined. The CDR3 is made up of 9 amino acids. The V and J ends lost 3 bases and 6 bases respectively, with 3 bases between them. Germline assignment: CDR1 DFQATT and CDR2 SNEGSKA (reference sequence).

The chain recombines TRBV9 with TRBJ2-1, with D maybe TRBD1 (7 bases). Germline values: CDR1 SGDLS, CDR2 YYNGEE. The V gene lost 6 bases and the J gene lost 4 bases, with 20 bases spanning the gap. The CDR3 runs to 16 residues. The chain's CDR3 is CASTQTGAGRYNEQFF. CDR3 bases: TGTGCCAGCACACAAACAGGGGCGGGACGATACAATGAGCAGTTCTTC.

At least ten counts were recorded for this clonotype. The V gene is TRBV5-1, the J gene TRBJ2-7; 11 bases line up with TRBD2. The germline V gene encodes CDR1 SGHRS and CDR2 YFSETQ. The junction had 3 bases not matched to a gene; V was cut back by 4 bases and J by 3 bases. The CDR3 length is 14 residues. The CDR3: CASSRSGGDYEQYF. The DNA of the CDR3 is TGCGCCAGCAGCCGTAGCGGGGGGGACTACGAGCAGTACTTC.

The chain is built from TRBV6-1 and TRBJ2-6; 8 nucleotides agree with TRBD1. With 2 bases clipped from V and 2 bases from J, the junction kept 2 bases outside the gene matches. The CDR3 spans 16 residues. CDR1 is MNHNS, CDR2 SASEGT, per germline. CDR3 DNA: TGTGCCAGCAGTGAACAGGGGGCGGCTGGGGCCAACGTCCTGACTTTC. Protein: CASSEQGAAGANVLTF.

The genes are TRBV24-1 and TRBJ2-5; D may be TRBD1 (6 bases). This CDR3 has 13 amino acids. Germline assignment: CDR1 KGHDR and CDR2 SFDVKD. The germline V and J ends were trimmed by 3 bases and 5 bases, with 9 bases remaining between them. This CDR3 reads CATSDTGFETQYF. As DNA, the CDR3 is TGTGCCACCAGTGATACAGGGTTCGAGACCCAGTACTTC.

This clonotype has a count of ten or more. V usage is TRBV6-1 and J usage is TRBJ2-7; D is unresolved. V dropped 11 bases and J dropped 5 bases, with 19 bases sitting between them. CDR1 is MNHNS, CDR2 SASEGT, per germline. The CDR3 loop spans 13 amino acids. CDR3 nucleotides: TGTGCCGTCACCGGGCCCCTTGGGGACGAGCAGTACTTC. Protein product: CAVTGPLGDEQYF.

This clonotype was recorded at least ten times. Written as DNA, the CDR3 is TGTGCCAGTAAAGGTGGGACCGGGGAGCTGTTTTTT. This codes for CASKGGTGELFF. This chain joins TRBV19 and TRBJ2-2; D gene ambiguous. Between the trimmed V and J ends, which lost 7 bases and 5 bases, there was a span of 8 bases. This CDR3 has 12 residues. Per the germline V gene, CDR1 is LNHDA and CDR2 is SQIVND (reference sequence). The full variable domain, with the rest looked up from reference TRBV19 and TRBJ2-2, is DGGITQSPKYLFRKEGQNVTLSCEQNLNHDAMYWYRQDPGQGLRLIYYSQIVNDFQKGDIAEGYSVSREKKESFPLTVTSAQKNPTAFYLCASKGGTGELFFGEGSRLTVL.

This clonotype was observed many times. The chain joins TRBV5-1 to TRBJ2-7; 7 bases fit TRBD2. The CDR3 loop spans 16 amino acids. V lost 2 bases and J lost 1; bases outside the gene matches: 9. In germline, CDR1 is SGHRS, CDR2 YFSETQ. The CDR3 spells CASSFGLRDYSYEQYF. The DNA for the CDR3 is TGCGCCAGCAGCTTTGGCCTACGGGACTATTCCTACGAGCAGTACTTC.

The chain links TRBV24-1 to TRBJ2-7; D is uncertain. The CDR3 totals 10 residues. V was trimmed by 7 bases and J by 4 bases, leaving 4 bases between them. Germline assignment: CDR1 KGHDR and CDR2 SFDVKD. The CDR3, as DNA: TGTGCCACCAGGGTTTACGAGCAGTACTTC. Amino acid sequence: CATRVYEQYF.

This sequence joins TRBV10-3 and TRBJ2-5; a weak D match, TRBD1 (6 bases). Trimming took 4 bases from V and 3 from J, leaving 15 bases between them. The CDR3 covers 15 residues. The germline gives CDR1 ENHRY, CDR2 SYGVKD. In DNA form, the CDR3 reads TGTGCCATCAGTGCTGACAGGAGAGATAAAGAGACCCAGTACTTC. This codes for CAISADRRDKETQYF.

This clonotype was seen a few times. This chain uses TRBV27 with TRBJ2-2; D perhaps matches TRBD2 (6 bases). V was trimmed by 5 bases and J by 7 bases, leaving 14 bases between them. The CDR3 extends over 14 amino acids. Germline V lookup: CDR1 MNHEY, CDR2 SMNVEV (reference sequence). CDR3 sequence: CASSILAPGGELFF. The CDR3 DNA sequence: TGTGCCAGCAGTATACTAGCTCCGGGCGGGGAGCTGTTTTTT.

This clonotype was detected many times. V is TRBV10-3 and J is TRBJ1-1, with D perhaps TRBD1 (6 bases). Germline V lookup: CDR1 ENHRY, CDR2 SYGVKD. The CDR3 has 15 residues. V was shortened by 4 bases and J by 2 bases, with 14 bases between the two germline ends. Here the CDR3 reads CAISVGRGTNTEAFF. CDR3 in DNA: TGTGCCATCAGTGTGGGTAGGGGGACTAACACTGAAGCTTTCTTT.